One sample yielded the 5 T cell receptor beta chains listed below, sequenced in a study of blood T cell repertoires in COVID-19. The protocol was immunoSEQ multiplex PCR, while the TCRdb copy is restricted to in-frame clones and leaves out a portion. Here the sample spans tens of thousands of clones, around 86% being singletons. The sample was peripheral blood. These receptors were taken from a man older than 75 with acute or convalescent COVID-19.

V usage is TRBV24-1 and J usage is TRBJ2-3; D gene ambiguous. V was clipped by 1 base and J by 6 bases, with 10 bases between them. In germline, CDR1 is KGHDR, CDR2 SFDVKD. This CDR3 has 14 amino acids. CDR3 in amino acids: CATSDFGSWDTQYF. CDR3 DNA: TGTGCCACCAGTGATTTCGGGTCTTGGGATACGCAGTATTTT.

The rearrangement uses TRBV18 and TRBJ2-7; a possible D gene is TRBD2 (5 bases). V lost 0 bases, J lost 2 bases, and 11 bases lay in between. Looked up from germline, CDR1 is KGHSH and CDR2 is LQKENI. CDR3 size: 15 residues. This CDR3 reads CASSPPNSATYEQYF. CDR3 nucleotides: TGTGCCAGCTCACCACCCAATAGCGCGACCTACGAGCAGTACTTC.

This clone was recorded a few times. The chain recombines TRBV18 with TRBJ2-7; TRBD1 might be the D (5 bases). V lost 3 bases and J lost 0, with 12 bases in between. There are 15 residues in the CDR3. Germline CDR1 KGHSH, CDR2 LQKENI. In DNA form, the CDR3 reads TGTGCCAGCTCACCCCCTTACAGGAGCTCCTACGAGCAGTACTTC. Protein sequence: CASSPPYRSSYEQYF.

The chain links TRBV28 to TRBJ1-6; a possible D gene is TRBD1 (5 bases). The germline V gene has CDR1 MDHEN and CDR2 SYDVKM. Trimming took off 6 bases at V and 8 bases at J, with 11 bases between the two ends. The CDR3 consists of 13 residues. The CDR3 region has the DNA TGTGCCAGCAGATATTCGACAGATTCACCCCTCCACTTT. It translates to CASRYSTDSPLHF.

V gene TRBV7-9 combines with J gene TRBJ2-5, with a tentative D call TRBD2 (5 bases). The CDR3 length is 13 residues. Trimming removed 7 bases from V and 7 bases from J, with 16 bases in between. The germline gives CDR1 SEHNR, CDR2 FQNEAQ (reference sequence). The CDR3 DNA reads as TGTGCCAGCACGGGGTATGCGGTGGGGACCCAGTACTTC. As protein: CASTGYAVGTQYF.